The sequence of this TCR beta chain was determined in a study of T cell responses to AZD1222 COVID-19 vaccine (dated by TCRdb to about 2021). For the study in its entirety: TCR sequencing covered 230 or so trial participants: roughly 200 given two doses of AZD1222 and approximately 26 given two doses of MenACWY control vaccine. Trial participants were enrolled by age into 18-55, 56-69 and 70-plus year subgroups, with approximately 150, 30 and 60 TCR-sequenced participants respectively. What the work shows at the level of the full study, not this receptor alone: In the small 56-69-year group, the increase in depth fell short of significance, most likely because of low power. Participants were mostly white British, with more females than males. The authors suggested clonal diversity may have been underestimated. No day 14 peak-response samples were available, so repertoires were characterized only after the peak T cell response. Reportedly, close to half of the unique spike-specific TCRs recognized epitopes lying outside the regions that are mutated in the B.1.351 and B.1.1.7 variants. Conclusions about previously exposed vaccinees are limited, since just five or six AZD1222 recipients were seropositive for SARS-CoV-2 at baseline. After two AZD1222 doses, spike-specific TCR breadth and depth were significantly higher than at day 0 and than in MenACWY recipients. The vaccine-associated CD4 TCRs covered the entire spike protein, and the dominant responses fell in regions 160-218 and 743-854.

The CDR3 regions of human TCRbeta chains were analyzed by immunosequencing. In the authors' own workflow: Repertoire TCRs were matched against a reference library of SARS-CoV-2-specific TCRs generated with the MIRA antigen-specificity platform. Breadth was defined as the fraction of unique TCRs that were SARS-CoV-2-associated. Depth was defined as the fraction of total T cells that were SARS-CoV-2-associated. Each spike-specific TCR was assigned to its reactive spike region and to a CD4 or CD8 class using the MIRA data. Log10-transformed breadth and depth values were compared by one-way ANOVA with Sidak's multiple comparisons tests. As stored in TCRdb, this immuneACCESS dataset retains in-frame rearrangements with V and J assigned. A fraction of the clones does not appear; measured against another copy, unresolved V genes explain less than half of the discrepancy, and the remainder lacks a known reason. From that table come the V and J calls and clone size; the DNA was used to work out D and trimming. The sample records some 150,000 clones, about 93% of which are singletons. Jointly, the top ten make up roughly 2.9% of the sample.

Concerning this clone: The specificity of this receptor is unknown. Base qualities are missing; no much larger clone stands one base away.

The sample's time point label, decoded: baseline before first vaccination. The sample's treatment or condition label, decoded: meningococcal conjugate vaccine given as trial control. Vaccinee samples came from UK trials COV001 and COV002, including a single-blind randomized controlled phase 2/3 trial of AZD1222 (ChAdOx1 nCoV-19) in healthy adults. Trial participant PBMC samples were collected at day 0 and day 28 after the second dose for TCRbeta chain sequencing. CDR1 and CDR2 are read off the germline V gene as SGHRS and YFSETQ. From cysteine to phenylalanine, the CDR3 is 16 amino acids long. The read is trimmed to its CDR3 DNA, 48 bases read in frame from base 1. A distance of 17 bases separates the germline ends of V and J, which lose 4 bases and 0 bases respectively.

The TCR originated in an adult in good health. Recombination linked TRBV5-1 to TRBJ2-7; no confident D gene assignment can be made. The material sequenced was peripheral blood, taken on day 0 of MenACWY control vaccination. The CDR3 amino acid sequence is: CASSPQWGSSSYEQYF. At the DNA level, the sequence is TGCGCCAGCAGCCCCCAATGGGGTTCAAGCTCCTACGAGCAGTACTTC.